This T cell receptor (beta chain) originates from a study of graft-versus-host responses after intestinal transplantation. Sequencing used immunoSEQ multiplex PCR; TCRdb keeps in-frame clones, though not all of them. The table records about 130,000 clones, about nine tenths of them present only once. In the case of this clone: Its specificity is unknown.

This CDR3 spans 13 amino acids. J was trimmed by 3 bases and V by 6 bases; bases with no gene match: 3. Per the germline V gene, CDR1 is MDHEN and CDR2 is SYDVKM. The starting material was unstimulated CD4+ T cells sorted from spleen or lymph node cells, obtained before intestinal transplant. The chain couples TRBV28 to TRBJ2-5, with 8 bases lining up with TRBD1. The TCR sequence derives from a human donor who received an intestinal transplant. The CDR3 loop is CASSDRGKETQYF. The CDR3 DNA reads TGTGCCAGCAGCGACAGGGGAAAAGAGACCCAGTACTTC.